The sample holds a few counts of the clone carrying this T cell receptor (beta chain). Its specificity is not known. Library preparation tagged each individual cDNA molecule with a unique molecular identifier. One entry per CDR3 protein results from TCRdb running MiXCR on the RACE reads. Of hundreds of thousands of distinct CDR3 sequences detected, about 6% appear once; the ten largest clones hold around 6%. Specified time point: patch test 2, 6 weeks after DPC sensitization. Treatment specified: therapeutic diphenylcyclopropenone sensitization with weekly scalp DPC. Alopecia patients deemed DPC-suitable, aged 18 to 70, excluding pregnancy. This entry is derived from a study of human T cells and chemical hapten exposure. General study findings and limits: TCRs above 1 in 1000 frequency stayed constant with DPC sensitization.

The starting material was whole blood, obtained in connection with sensitization to the hapten diphenylcyclopropenone (DPC). This TCR was recovered from a woman between 18 and 30 years old with alopecia areata. Some clones in this sample may be carry-over from other donors' samples.

The CDR3, as DNA: TGTGCCAGCAGAAGGGGATGGGAGGATACGCAGTATTTT. It codes for CASRRGWEDTQYF. This chain joins TRBV6-2 or TRBV6-3 and TRBJ2-3, with D perhaps matching TRBD1 or TRBD2 (5 bases each). The ends were cut back, 6 bases at V and 6 bases at J, with 13 bases in the middle. This CDR3 has 13 amino acids. CDR1 MNHEY and CDR2 SVGEGT come from the germline V gene.